The next 22 T cell receptor beta chains were all read from a single sample in a study of T cells in Graves' hyperthyroidism and ophthalmopathy. RNA transcripts served as the template for amplifying TCR beta CDR3 regions. The HTBI primer set served for first-round RT-PCR of the TCR CDR3. TCRdb reprocessed the multiplex PCR reads via MiXCR and lists one record per CDR3 protein. The profile covers roughly 650,000 distinct CDR3 sequences, with around 16% appearing a single time and about 3.5% taken by the ten largest. Sequencing used blood. All receptors come from a woman aged 40 to 55 with Graves' ophthalmopathy.

This clonotype was counted ten times or more. The chain couples TRBV20-1 to TRBJ2-1; D perhaps matches TRBD1 (5 bases). The CDR3 totals 15 residues. CDR1 and CDR2 from the germline V gene are DFQATT and SNEGSKA (reference sequence). Trimming removed 0 bases from V and 7 bases from J, with 16 bases in between. In DNA form, the CDR3 reads TGCAGTGCTAGAGATCAGGGCAGGGTGGGAAATGAGCAGTTCTTC. Amino acids: CSARDQGRVGNEQFF.

This clonotype was detected many times. The V and J genes are TRBV20-1 and TRBJ2-1; 9 bases line up with TRBD2. CDR3 length: 16 residues. The V gene's germline CDR1 is DFQATT and CDR2 SNEGSKA (reference sequence). Losses at the gene ends were 2 bases for V and 7 bases for J; bases not matched to a gene: 12. The CDR3 DNA sequence: TGCAGTGCTAGACTTAATAGCGGGAGCGGTTGGAATGAGCAGTTCTTC. Translated: CSARLNSGSGWNEQFF.

The chain recombines TRBV2 with TRBJ1-3; 9 bases align to TRBD1. The CDR3 has 15 residues. CDR1 SNHLY and CDR2 FYNNEI come from the germline V gene. V shed 7 bases, J shed 4 bases, and the junction held 8 bases outside the gene matches. Here the CDR3 reads CASKRTGVFGNTIYF. CDR3 sequence (DNA): TGTGCCAGCAAACGGACAGGGGTGTTCGGAAACACCATATATTTT.

This clonotype was counted only a few times. The genes are TRBV9 and TRBJ1-6, with D hard to call. The CDR3 is made up of 11 amino acids. Germline assignment: CDR1 SGDLS and CDR2 YYNGEE. V lost 10 bases to trimming and J lost 9 bases, with 11 bases between them. This CDR3 is CAGRVGSPLHF. CDR3 nucleotide sequence: TGTGCCGGGAGGGTAGGTTCACCCCTCCACTTT.

This clonotype was detected many times. CDR3 residues: CASSPLRGGKSNEQFF. CDR3 sequence (DNA): TGTGCCAGCAGCCCGCTAAGGGGGGGCAAGAGCAATGAGCAGTTCTTC. This chain joins TRBV11-2 and TRBJ2-1; maybe TRBD2 (7 bases). Germline loops: CDR1 SGHAT, CDR2 FQNNGV. The CDR3 covers 16 residues. V lost 5 bases and J lost 6, with 20 bases in between.

This clonotype has a count of ten or more. This sequence joins TRBV3-1 and TRBJ1-6; 10 bases map to TRBD1. The junction had 6 bases not matched to a gene; V was cut back by 3 bases and J by 10 bases. CDR1 is LGHDT, CDR2 YNNKEL, per germline (reference sequence). The CDR3 covers 15 residues. The CDR3 loop reads CASSQAGQGWSPLHF. The CDR3 nucleotides are TGTGCCAGCAGCCAGGCGGGACAGGGGTGGTCACCCCTCCACTTT.

The rearrangement joins TRBV18 to TRBJ1-3; 7 bases line up with TRBD1. CDR1 and CDR2 from the germline V gene are KGHSH and LQKENI. The CDR3 spans 18 residues. The ends lost 1 base at V and 0 bases at J; junction bases unmatched: 9. CDR3 amino acids: CASSPRLGQPTSGNTIYF. CDR3 in DNA: TGTGCCAGCTCACCACGACTGGGACAGCCCACCTCTGGAAACACCATATATTTT.

This sequence joins TRBV7-2 and TRBJ2-6; 8 bases match TRBD2. V lost 6 bases and J lost 4; bases outside the gene matches: 8. Per germline, CDR1 SGHTA and CDR2 FQGNSA. This CDR3 has 16 amino acids. The CDR3 nucleotides read TGTGCCAGCAGGGCGGGGCGACTAGCGGGGGCCAACGTCCTGACTTTC. Translated: CASRAGRLAGANVLTF.

This clonotype was detected ten times or more. The chain links TRBV6-1 to TRBJ1-5; 7 bases align to TRBD1. The germline V gene encodes CDR1 MNHNS and CDR2 SASEGT. The ends lost 6 bases at V and 4 bases at J; junction bases unmatched: 3. The CDR3 is 13 amino acids. The CDR3 DNA reads as TGTGCCAGCAGGGCAGGGGGTAATCAGCCCCAGCATTTT. This sequence encodes CASRAGGNQPQHF.

V gene TRBV29-1 combines with J gene TRBJ2-5, with 8 bases aligning to TRBD2. This CDR3 comprises 12 residues. Germline CDR1 reads SQVTM; CDR2 reads ANQGSEA. The V segment lost 7 bases and the J segment 5 bases; nucleotides outside the gene matches: 6. This CDR3 reads CSAQRELETQYF. CDR3 in DNA: TGCAGCGCCCAGCGGGAGCTCGAGACCCAGTACTTC.

This clonotype was recorded a few times. The gene calls are TRBV4-3 and TRBJ2-3; 8 nucleotides agree with TRBD2. V lost 2 bases to trimming and J lost 3 bases; unmatched junction nucleotides: 4. The CDR3 consists of 15 residues. Germline V gene lookup returns CDR1 LGHNA and CDR2 YSLEER. Here the CDR3 reads CASSQFSGTTDTQYF. The CDR3 DNA sequence: TGCGCCAGCAGCCAATTTAGCGGGACTACAGATACGCAGTATTTT.

The CDR3 spells CASSAGQGASYGYTF. For the CDR3, the DNA is TGTGCCAGCAGCGCGGGACAGGGGGCCTCCTATGGCTACACCTTC. The chain employs TRBV9 and TRBJ1-2, with 12 bases that match TRBD1. Trimming cost V 3 bases and J 4 bases; bases outside gene matches: 4. The CDR3 is made up of 15 amino acids. Germline V lookup: CDR1 SGDLS, CDR2 YYNGEE. The full variable domain, rest sourced from reference TRBV9 and TRBJ1-2, is DSGVTQTPKHLITATGQRVTLRCSPRSGDLSVYWYQQSLDQGLQFLIQYYNGEERAKGNILERFSAQQFPDLHSELNLSSLELGDSALYFCASSAGQGASYGYTFGSGTRLTVV.

This clonotype was observed a handful of times. The J gene is TRBJ1-4, the V gene TRBV2; D unresolved. CDR1 is SNHLY, CDR2 FYNNEI, per germline. There are 13 residues in the CDR3. The V end lost 7 bases, the J end lost 9 bases, and 15 bases lay between the germline ends. The CDR3 here is CASTSEEIKKLFF. CDR3 coding DNA: TGTGCCAGCACCTCCGAGGAGATAAAAAAACTGTTTTTT.

The gene calls are TRBV7-2 and TRBJ2-7, with D perhaps TRBD1 (6 bases). The CDR3 runs 14 residues. Trimming removed 2 bases at V and 3 bases at J, with 11 bases between. Germline lookup yields CDR1 SGHTA and CDR2 FQGNSA. The CDR3 is CASSLSGTHYEQYF. DNA of the CDR3: TGTGCCAGCAGCTTATCCGGGACACACTACGAGCAGTACTTC. Drawing the rest from reference TRBV7-2 and TRBJ2-7, the complete variable domain is GAGVSQSPSNKVTEKGKDVELRCDPISGHTALYWYRQSLGQGLEFLIYFQGNSAPDKSGLPSDRFSAERTGGSVSTLTIQRTQQEDSAVYLCASSLSGTHYEQYFGPGTRLTVT.

In regard to this clonotype: This may come from a read error, since a much larger clone is one base off. A read error is likely, as this CDR3 ends without the conserved phenylalanine or tryptophan. The V call is TRBV9, the J call TRBJ2-1; a possible D gene is TRBD2 (5 bases). The CDR3 loop spans 15 amino acids. V gave up 0 bases and J gave up 0 bases, with 7 bases separating them. The germline V gene encodes CDR1 SGDLS and CDR2 YYNGEE. CDR3 protein: CASSVGEGSYNEQFL. CDR3 nucleotide sequence: TGTGCCAGCAGCGTAGGCGAGGGCTCCTACAATGAGCAGTTCCTC.

CDR3 region: CASSQEMRGAREKLFF. For the CDR3, the DNA is TGCGCCAGCAGCCAGGAGATGAGGGGGGCCCGGGAAAAACTGTTTTTT. The V and J genes are TRBV4-1 and TRBJ1-4; maybe TRBD1 (6 bases). The germline gives CDR1 MGHRA, CDR2 YSYEKL. V was pared by 3 bases and J by 8 bases, with 19 bases between. The CDR3 runs 16 residues.

This clonotype was recorded at least ten times. This chain uses TRBV3-1 with TRBJ1-1; D is unresolved. Germline V gene data show CDR1 as LGHDT and CDR2 as YNNKEL (reference sequence). The CDR3 is 14 residues long. V was clipped by 4 bases and J by 5 bases, with 14 bases between them. The CDR3 protein is CASSRKGRGTEAFF. The CDR3 DNA reads TGTGCCAGCAGCCGGAAGGGAAGAGGGACTGAAGCTTTCTTT.

This clonotype was detected ten times or more. This rearrangement joins TRBV3-1 to TRBJ1-1; no firm D call. With 1 base removed from V and 4 bases from J, the gap between germline ends came to 13 bases. Germline V CDR1 and CDR2: LGHDT, YNNKEL (reference sequence). The CDR3 is 15 residues long. CDR3 in amino acids: CASSQGGFGGTEAFF. The DNA of the CDR3 is TGTGCCAGCAGCCAAGGCGGATTCGGTGGCACTGAAGCTTTCTTT.

Many counts were recorded for this clonotype. V usage is TRBV7-8 and J usage is TRBJ1-1; no clear D. CDR3 length equals 15 residues. CDR1 is SGHVS, CDR2 FQNEAQ, per germline. The V end lost 5 bases, the J end lost 0 bases, and 13 bases lay between the germline ends. CDR3 in amino acids: CASSPGLGMNTEAFF. The CDR3 DNA follows: TGTGCCAGCAGCCCCGGACTGGGGATGAACACTGAAGCTTTCTTT.

This clonotype was counted only a few times. The J gene is TRBJ2-1, the V gene TRBV7-3, with 10 bases fitting TRBD2. The CDR3 length is 16 residues. Germline V gene lookup returns CDR1 SGHTA and CDR2 FQGTGA. V lost 0 bases and J lost 9; bases outside the gene matches: 8. In nucleotides, the CDR3 is TGTGCCAGCAGCTTAACTTCTAGCGGGAGCACGGGTGAGCAGTTCTTC. Translated: CASSLTSSGSTGEQFF. The whole variable domain, remainder taken from reference TRBV7-3 and TRBJ2-1, is GAGVSQTPSNKVTEKGKYVELRCDPISGHTALYWYRQSLGQGPEFLIYFQGTGAADDSGLPNDRFFAVRPEGSVSTLKIQRTERGDSAVYLCASSLTSSGSTGEQFFGPGTRLTVL.

The chain couples TRBV14 to TRBJ1-1, with TRBD1 matching 11 bases. V shed 2 bases, J shed 5 bases, and the junction held 16 bases outside the gene matches. Germline V lookup: CDR1 SGHDN, CDR2 FVKESK. This CDR3 region has 19 residues. This CDR3 reads CASSQRPGQGGSGGTEAFF. DNA of the CDR3: TGTGCCAGCAGCCAACGGCCGGGACAGGGGGGTTCGGGTGGGACTGAAGCTTTCTTT.

This clonotype was observed at least ten times. V is TRBV20-1 and J is TRBJ2-1; 7 bases agree with TRBD2. This CDR3 region has 15 residues. V lost 3 bases, J lost 0 bases, and 5 bases stayed unmatched. Germline V CDR1 and CDR2: DFQATT, SNEGSKA (reference sequence). The CDR3 reads CSASRRESSYNEQFF. The CDR3 DNA reads as TGCAGTGCTAGTAGGCGGGAGAGCTCCTACAATGAGCAGTTCTTC.